The rows below give T cell receptor beta chains drawn from one sample of a study of human T cells and chemical hapten exposure. One entry per CDR3 protein, called by TCRdb with MiXCR from the reads. This table has fewer than 150,000 distinct CDR3 sequences, 8.5% to 9% appearing once. Sequenced material: whole blood. Source of these receptors: a human donor in good health. Some clones in this sample may be carry-over from other donors' samples. Each CDR3 is given with its conserved first and last residue. Each record gives: clone size, V gene, D gene, J gene, CDR3 protein, CDR3 DNA. D genes are given only for firm matches. For some rows the clone size is stated as once, few or many, or as a class when expanded; others skip it.

clone size: many; V gene: TRBV7-9; D gene: TRBD1; J gene: TRBJ1-1; CDR3 protein: CASSLGTGTGTEAFF; CDR3 DNA: TGTGCCAGCAGCTTAGGTACCGGGACAGGCACTGAAGCTTTCTTT
clone size: .; V gene: TRBV27; D gene: .; J gene: TRBJ2-2; CDR3 protein: CASSTHRADTGELFF; CDR3 DNA: TGTGCCAGCAGTACCCACCGGGCAGACACCGGGGAGCTGTTTTTT
clone size: few; V gene: TRBV29-1; D gene: TRBD1; J gene: TRBJ2-3; CDR3 protein: CSVATGGGFADTQYF; CDR3 DNA: TGCAGCGTAGCTACAGGGGGAGGATTCGCAGATACGCAGTATTTT
clone size: few; V gene: TRBV3-1; D gene: .; J gene: TRBJ1-1; CDR3 protein: CASSQDRSPDSTEAFF; CDR3 DNA: TGTGCCAGCAGCCAAGATAGATCCCCCGACAGTACTGAAGCTTTCTTT
clone size: many; V gene: TRBV18; D gene: TRBD1; J gene: TRBJ2-6; CDR3 protein: CASSPRDRSSSGANVLTF; CDR3 DNA: TGTGCCAGCTCACCGCGGGACAGGTCTTCGTCTGGGGCCAACGTCCTGACTTTC
clone size: few; V gene: TRBV7-9; D gene: TRBD2; J gene: TRBJ2-7; CDR3 protein: CASSSVIGSGGYEQYF; CDR3 DNA: TGTGCCAGCAGCTCGGTGATAGGTAGCGGGGGCTACGAGCAGTACTTC
clone size: many; V gene: TRBV14; D gene: TRBD1; J gene: TRBJ1-1; CDR3 protein: CASSHQRQGMGTEAFF; CDR3 DNA: TGTGCCAGCAGCCACCAACGACAGGGTATGGGCACTGAAGCTTTCTTT
clone size: many; V gene: TRBV5-4; D gene: TRBD1; J gene: TRBJ1-2; CDR3 protein: CASSLSGTDGYTF; CDR3 DNA: TGTGCCAGCAGCTTGAGTGGGACAGATGGCTACACCTTC
clone size: many; V gene: TRBV5-1; D gene: .; J gene: TRBJ2-3; CDR3 protein: CASREGRSTDTQYF; CDR3 DNA: TGCGCCAGCAGGGAAGGGAGATCCACAGATACGCAGTATTTT
clone size: many; V gene: TRBV20-1; D gene: .; J gene: TRBJ1-1; CDR3 protein: CSARAVNTEAFF; CDR3 DNA: TGCAGTGCTAGAGCAGTGAACACTGAAGCTTTCTTT
clone size: few; V gene: TRBV5-1; D gene: .; J gene: TRBJ2-5; CDR3 protein: CASSLSPGAAGETQYF; CDR3 DNA: TGCGCCAGCAGCTTATCCCCCGGGGCCGCCGGTGAGACCCAGTACTTC
clone size: many; V gene: TRBV6-4; D gene: TRBD1; J gene: TRBJ1-1; CDR3 protein: CASSDSTPGQSTEAFF; CDR3 DNA: TGTGCCAGCAGTGACTCGACTCCGGGACAGTCCACTGAAGCTTTCTTT
clone size: many; V gene: TRBV27; D gene: .; J gene: TRBJ1-1; CDR3 protein: CASSPRGYTEAFF; CDR3 DNA: TGTGCCAGCAGTCCTCGGGGCTACACTGAAGCTTTCTTT
clone size: few; V gene: TRBV29-1; D gene: .; J gene: TRBJ2-1; CDR3 protein: CSVEWRDNEQFF; CDR3 DNA: TGCAGCGTCGAATGGCGGGACAATGAGCAGTTCTTC
clone size: .; V gene: TRBV29-1; D gene: .; J gene: TRBJ1-1; CDR3 protein: CSVEGRQATPGDEAFF; CDR3 DNA: TGCAGCGTTGAAGGTCGACAGGCCACCCCGGGGGATGAAGCTTTCTTT
clone size: many; V gene: TRBV13; D gene: .; J gene: TRBJ1-2; CDR3 protein: CASSKRQVTYGYTF; CDR3 DNA: TGTGCCAGCAGCAAACGACAGGTTACCTATGGCTACACCTTC
clone size: medium-sized; V gene: TRBV7-2; D gene: TRBD1; J gene: TRBJ1-6; CDR3 protein: CASSFPGGLPLHF; CDR3 DNA: TGTGCCAGCAGCTTCCCAGGGGGTCTACCCCTCCACTTT
clone size: few; V gene: TRBV29-1; D gene: .; J gene: TRBJ2-3; CDR3 protein: CSVGDILPSTDTQYF; CDR3 DNA: TGCAGCGTGGGCGACATTCTACCCAGCACAGATACGCAGTATTTT
clone size: .; V gene: TRBV29-1; D gene: TRBD2; J gene: TRBJ2-2; CDR3 protein: CSVGLAGFTGELFF; CDR3 DNA: TGCAGCGTGGGACTAGCGGGGTTCACCGGGGAGCTGTTTTTT
clone size: many; V gene: TRBV20-1; D gene: .; J gene: TRBJ1-2; CDR3 protein: CSANREDYGYTF; CDR3 DNA: TGCAGTGCGAACAGGGAGGACTATGGCTACACCTTC
clone size: many; V gene: TRBV14; D gene: .; J gene: TRBJ1-4; CDR3 protein: CASSQAIGEKLFF; CDR3 DNA: TGTGCCAGCAGCCAAGCCATCGGTGAAAAACTGTTTTTT
clone size: .; V gene: TRBV14; D gene: TRBD1; J gene: TRBJ2-6; CDR3 protein: CASTRGTGVSGANVLTF; CDR3 DNA: TGTGCCAGCACGAGGGGGACAGGCGTCTCTGGGGCCAACGTCCTGACTTTC
clone size: many; V gene: TRBV21-1; D gene: .; J gene: TRBJ2-3; CDR3 protein: CASSRGDPGNTDTQYF; CDR3 DNA: TGTGCCAGCAGCCGGGGAGACCCAGGGAACACAGATACGCAGTATTTT
clone size: .; V gene: TRBV7-9; D gene: TRBD1; J gene: TRBJ1-5; CDR3 protein: CASSKGQGTFNQPQHF; CDR3 DNA: TGTGCCAGCAGCAAGGGACAGGGAACCTTCAATCAGCCCCAGCATTTT
clone size: .; V gene: TRBV29-1; D gene: .; J gene: TRBJ2-6; CDR3 protein: CSVEIEGAGANVLTF; CDR3 DNA: TGCAGCGTTGAAATTGAGGGGGCTGGGGCCAACGTCCTGACTTTC
clone size: .; V gene: TRBV9; D gene: .; J gene: TRBJ2-1; CDR3 protein: CASSVDSGAYNEQFF; CDR3 DNA: TGTGCCAGCAGCGTAGATAGCGGCGCCTACAATGAGCAGTTCTTC
clone size: .; V gene: TRBV14; D gene: .; J gene: TRBJ2-7; CDR3 protein: CASSQNAGPYEQYF; CDR3 DNA: TGTGCCAGCAGCCAAAACGCAGGGCCCTACGAGCAGTACTTC
clone size: .; V gene: TRBV5-7; D gene: TRBD2; J gene: TRBJ2-1; CDR3 protein: CASSLGLAPEQFF; CDR3 DNA: TGTGCCAGCAGCTTGGGACTAGCACCAGAGCAGTTCTTC